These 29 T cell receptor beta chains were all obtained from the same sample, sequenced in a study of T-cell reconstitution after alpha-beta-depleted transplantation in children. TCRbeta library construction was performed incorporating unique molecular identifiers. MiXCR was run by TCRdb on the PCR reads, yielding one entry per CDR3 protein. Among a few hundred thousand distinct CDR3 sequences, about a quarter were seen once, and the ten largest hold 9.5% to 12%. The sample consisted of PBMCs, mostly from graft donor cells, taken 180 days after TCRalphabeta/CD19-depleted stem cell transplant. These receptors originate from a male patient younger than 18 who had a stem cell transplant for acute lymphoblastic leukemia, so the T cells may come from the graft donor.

The chain's CDR3 is CASSVVPHLSGELFF. CDR3 nucleotides: TGTGCCAGCAGCGTAGTCCCCCATCTCTCCGGGGAGCTGTTTTTT. This rearrangement joins TRBV9 to TRBJ2-2; D call uncertain. The CDR3 contains 15 residues. Trimming took off 0 bases at V and 6 bases at J, with 12 bases between the two ends. Germline CDR1 SGDLS, CDR2 YYNGEE.

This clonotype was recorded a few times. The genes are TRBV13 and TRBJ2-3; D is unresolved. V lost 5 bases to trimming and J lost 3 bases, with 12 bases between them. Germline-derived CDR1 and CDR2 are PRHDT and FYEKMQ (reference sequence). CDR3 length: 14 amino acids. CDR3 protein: CASSPGTTTDTQYF. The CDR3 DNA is TGTGCCAGCAGCCCAGGAACTACAACAGATACGCAGTATTTT. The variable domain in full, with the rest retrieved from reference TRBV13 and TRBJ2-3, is AAGVIQSPRHLIKEKRETATLKCYPIPRHDTVYWYQQGPGQDPQFLISFYEKMQSDKGSIPDRFSAQQFSDYHSELNMSSLELGDSALYFCASSPGTTTDTQYFGPGTRLTVL.

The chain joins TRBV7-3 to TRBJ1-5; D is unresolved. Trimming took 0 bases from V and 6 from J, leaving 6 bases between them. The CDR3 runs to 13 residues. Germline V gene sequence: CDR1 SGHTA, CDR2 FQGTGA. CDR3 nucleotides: TGTGCCAGCAGCTTAACTCCAGCTCAGCCCCAGCATTTT. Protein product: CASSLTPAQPQHF.

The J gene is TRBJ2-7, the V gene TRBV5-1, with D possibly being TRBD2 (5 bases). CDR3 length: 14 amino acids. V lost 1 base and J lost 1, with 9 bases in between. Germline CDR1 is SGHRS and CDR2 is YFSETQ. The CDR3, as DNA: TGCGCCAGCAGCTTGATAAGCGGTTCCTACGAGCAGTACTTC. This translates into CASSLISGSYEQYF.

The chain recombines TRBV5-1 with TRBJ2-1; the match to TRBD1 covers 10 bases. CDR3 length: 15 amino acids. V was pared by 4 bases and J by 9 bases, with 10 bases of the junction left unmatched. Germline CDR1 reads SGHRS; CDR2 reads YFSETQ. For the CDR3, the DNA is TGCGCCAGCAGCCCAGGACAGGGGGTAGAGGTTGAGCAGTTCTTC. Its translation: CASSPGQGVEVEQFF.

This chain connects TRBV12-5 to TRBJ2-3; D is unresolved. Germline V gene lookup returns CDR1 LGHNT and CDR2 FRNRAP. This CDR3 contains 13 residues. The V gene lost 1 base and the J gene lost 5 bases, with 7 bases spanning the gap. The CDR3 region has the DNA TGTGCTAGTGGTTTGGAGGACGGAGATACGCAGTATTTT. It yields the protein CASGLEDGDTQYF.

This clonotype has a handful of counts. Here the CDR3 DNA reads TGTGCCAGCAGCTTAGCGTATGTCACCGGGGAGCTGTTTTTT. Translating it yields CASSLAYVTGELFF. The chain combines TRBV7-6 with TRBJ2-2, with D hard to call. The CDR3 runs 14 residues. CDR1 is SGHVS and CDR2 is FNYEAQ in the germline V gene. V was trimmed by 0 bases and J by 4 bases, leaving 6 bases between them.

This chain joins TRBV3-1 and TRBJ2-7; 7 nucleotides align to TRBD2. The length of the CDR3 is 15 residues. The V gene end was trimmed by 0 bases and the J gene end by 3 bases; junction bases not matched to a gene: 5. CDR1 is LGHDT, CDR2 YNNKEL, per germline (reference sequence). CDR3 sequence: CASSQELAVHYEQYF. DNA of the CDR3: TGTGCCAGCAGCCAAGAGCTAGCGGTACACTACGAGCAGTACTTC.

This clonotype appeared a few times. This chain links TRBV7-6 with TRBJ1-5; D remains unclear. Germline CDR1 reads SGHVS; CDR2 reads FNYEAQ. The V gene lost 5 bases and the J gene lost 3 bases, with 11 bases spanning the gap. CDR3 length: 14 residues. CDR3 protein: CASSPRGNNQPQHF. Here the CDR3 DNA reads TGTGCCAGCAGCCCGCGGGGAAACAATCAGCCCCAGCATTTT.

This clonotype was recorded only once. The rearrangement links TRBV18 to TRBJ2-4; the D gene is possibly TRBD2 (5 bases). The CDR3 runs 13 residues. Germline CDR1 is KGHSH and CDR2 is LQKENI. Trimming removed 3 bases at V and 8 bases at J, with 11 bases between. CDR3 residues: CASSPSYGDIQYF. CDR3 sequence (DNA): TGTGCCAGCTCACCTAGTTACGGGGACATTCAGTACTTC. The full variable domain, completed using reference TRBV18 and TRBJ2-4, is NAGVMQNPRHLVRRRGQEARLRCSPMKGHSHVYWYRQLPEEGLKFMVYLQKENIIDESGMPKERFSAEFPKEGPSILRIQQVVRGDSAAYFCASSPSYGDIQYFGAGTRLSVL.

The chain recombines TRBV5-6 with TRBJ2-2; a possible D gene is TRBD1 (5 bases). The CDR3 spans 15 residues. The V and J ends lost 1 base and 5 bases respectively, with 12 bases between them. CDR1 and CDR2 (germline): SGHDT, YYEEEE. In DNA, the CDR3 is TGTGCCAGCAGCTTGAGCAGGGTGGGGACCGGGGAGCTGTTTTTT. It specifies CASSLSRVGTGELFF.

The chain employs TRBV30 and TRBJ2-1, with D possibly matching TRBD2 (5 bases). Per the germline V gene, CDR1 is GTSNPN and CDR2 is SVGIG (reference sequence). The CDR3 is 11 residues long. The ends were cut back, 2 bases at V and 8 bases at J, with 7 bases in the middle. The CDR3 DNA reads TGTGCCTGGAGTCCGAGGGATGAGCAGTTCTTC. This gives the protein CAWSPRDEQFF.

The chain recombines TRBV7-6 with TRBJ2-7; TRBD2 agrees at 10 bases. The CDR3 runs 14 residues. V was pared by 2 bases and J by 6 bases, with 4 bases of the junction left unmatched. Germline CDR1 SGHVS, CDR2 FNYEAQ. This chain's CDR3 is CASSLLAGAGEQYF. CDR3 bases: TGTGCCAGCAGCTTACTAGCGGGAGCGGGCGAGCAGTACTTC.

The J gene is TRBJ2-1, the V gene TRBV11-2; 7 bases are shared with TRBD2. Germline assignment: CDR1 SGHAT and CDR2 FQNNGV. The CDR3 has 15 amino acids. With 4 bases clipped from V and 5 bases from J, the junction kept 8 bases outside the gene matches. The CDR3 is CASSYTGTIHNEQFF. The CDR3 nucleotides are TGTGCCAGCAGCTACACCGGGACTATTCACAATGAGCAGTTCTTC. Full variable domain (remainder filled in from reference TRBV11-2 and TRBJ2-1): EAGVAQSPRYKIIEKRQSVAFWCNPISGHATLYWYQQILGQGPKLLIQFQNNGVVDDSQLPKDRFSAERLKGVDSTLKIQPAKLEDSAVYLCASSYTGTIHNEQFFGPGTRLTVL.

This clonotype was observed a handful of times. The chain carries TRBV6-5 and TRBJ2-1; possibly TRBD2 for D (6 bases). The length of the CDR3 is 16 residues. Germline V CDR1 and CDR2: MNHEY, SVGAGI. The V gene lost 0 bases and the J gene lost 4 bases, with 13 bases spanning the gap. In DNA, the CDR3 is TGTGCCAGCAGTTACTCGATCCGGAGGGCTTACAATGAGCAGTTCTTC. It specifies CASSYSIRRAYNEQFF.

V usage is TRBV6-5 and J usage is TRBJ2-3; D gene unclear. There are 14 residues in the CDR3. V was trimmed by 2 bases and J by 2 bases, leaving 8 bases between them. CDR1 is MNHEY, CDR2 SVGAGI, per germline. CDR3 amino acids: CASSYDLHTDTQYF. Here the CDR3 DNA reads TGTGCCAGCAGTTACGACCTACACACAGATACGCAGTATTTT.

CDR3 residues: CASSPPLLAFF. The CDR3 bases are TGTGCCAGCAGCCCACCTCTGCTAGCTTTCTTT. The rearrangement joins TRBV7-9 to TRBJ1-1, with D hard to call. The CDR3 contains 11 residues. Trimming shortened V by 5 bases and J by 10 bases, and 11 bases separated the two germline ends. Germline CDR1 is SEHNR and CDR2 is FQNEAQ (reference sequence).

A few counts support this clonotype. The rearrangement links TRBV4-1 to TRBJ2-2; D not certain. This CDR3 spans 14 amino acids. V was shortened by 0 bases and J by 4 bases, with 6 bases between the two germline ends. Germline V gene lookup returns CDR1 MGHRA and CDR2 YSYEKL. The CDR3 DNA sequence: TGCGCCAGCAGCCAAGAATTTTCCACCGGGGAGCTGTTTTTT. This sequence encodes CASSQEFSTGELFF.

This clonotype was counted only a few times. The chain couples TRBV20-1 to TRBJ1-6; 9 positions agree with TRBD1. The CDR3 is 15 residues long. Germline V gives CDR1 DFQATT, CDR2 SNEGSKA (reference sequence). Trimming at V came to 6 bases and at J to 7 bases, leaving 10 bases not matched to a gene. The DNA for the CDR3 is TGCAGTGCGGCTATCGGGACAGGGTACAATTCACCCCTCCACTTT. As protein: CSAAIGTGYNSPLHF.

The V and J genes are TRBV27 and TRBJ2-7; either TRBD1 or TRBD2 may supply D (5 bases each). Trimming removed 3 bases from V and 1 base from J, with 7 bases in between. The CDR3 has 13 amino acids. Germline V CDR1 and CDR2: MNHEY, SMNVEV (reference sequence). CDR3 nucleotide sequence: TGTGCCAGCAGTTTCGAGGGGTCCTACGAGCAGTACTTC. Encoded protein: CASSFEGSYEQYF.

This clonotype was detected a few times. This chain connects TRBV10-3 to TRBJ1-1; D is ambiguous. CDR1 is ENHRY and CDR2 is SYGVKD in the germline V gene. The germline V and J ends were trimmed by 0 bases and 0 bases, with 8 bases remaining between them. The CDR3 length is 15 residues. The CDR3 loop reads CAISESRHLNTEAFF. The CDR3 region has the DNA TGTGCCATCAGTGAGTCGAGGCACCTGAACACTGAAGCTTTCTTT.

The CDR3 coding sequence is TGCAGTGCTACAGGGCGCCAAGAGACCCAGTACTTC. Its translation: CSATGRQETQYF. V and J are TRBV20-1 and TRBJ2-5; tentative D call: TRBD1 (5 bases). V lost 4 bases to trimming and J lost 1 base, with 7 bases between them. The CDR3 has 12 amino acids. The germline V gene encodes CDR1 DFQATT and CDR2 SNEGSKA (reference sequence).

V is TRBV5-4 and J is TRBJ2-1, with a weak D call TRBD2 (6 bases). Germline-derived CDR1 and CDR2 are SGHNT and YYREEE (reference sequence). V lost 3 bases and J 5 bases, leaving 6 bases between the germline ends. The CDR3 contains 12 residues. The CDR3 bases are TGTGCCAGCAGCTGGGGGGACAATGAGCAGTTCTTC. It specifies CASSWGDNEQFF.

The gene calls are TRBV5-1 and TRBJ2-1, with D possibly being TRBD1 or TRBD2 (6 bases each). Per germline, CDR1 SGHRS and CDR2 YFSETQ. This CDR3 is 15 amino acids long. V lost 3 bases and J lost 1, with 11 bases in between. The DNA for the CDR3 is TGCGCCAGCAGCTCCCGGGGGCAGTCCTACAATGAGCAGTTCTTC. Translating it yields CASSSRGQSYNEQFF. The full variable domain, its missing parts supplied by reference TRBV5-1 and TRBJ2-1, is KAGVTQTPRYLIKTRGQQVTLSCSPISGHRSVSWYQQTPGQGLQFLFEYFSETQRNKGNFPGRFSGRQFSNSRSEMNVSTLELGDSALYLCASSSRGQSYNEQFFGPGTRLTVL.

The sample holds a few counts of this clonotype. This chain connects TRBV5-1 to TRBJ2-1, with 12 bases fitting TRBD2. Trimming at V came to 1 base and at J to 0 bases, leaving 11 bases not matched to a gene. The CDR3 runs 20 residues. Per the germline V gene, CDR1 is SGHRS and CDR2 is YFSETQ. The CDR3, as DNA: TGCGCCAGCAGCTTGAGAATACTAGCGGGAGGTCTGAGCTCCTACAATGAGCAGTTCTTC. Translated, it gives CASSLRILAGGLSSYNEQFF.

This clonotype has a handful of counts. The CDR3, as DNA: TGCAGTGCTAGAGAGACTCCTGCCTACAATGAGCAGTTCTTC. It encodes CSARETPAYNEQFF. The V and J genes are TRBV20-1 and TRBJ2-1; D ambiguous. The CDR3 is 14 amino acids. The ends were cut back, 0 bases at V and 2 bases at J, with 8 bases in the middle. Germline lookup yields CDR1 DFQATT and CDR2 SNEGSKA (reference sequence).

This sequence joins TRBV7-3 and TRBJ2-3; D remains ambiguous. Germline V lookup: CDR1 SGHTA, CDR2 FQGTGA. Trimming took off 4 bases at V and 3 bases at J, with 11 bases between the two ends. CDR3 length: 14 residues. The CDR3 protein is CASSWTSQTDTQYF. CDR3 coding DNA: TGTGCCAGCAGCTGGACCTCACAAACAGATACGCAGTATTTT.

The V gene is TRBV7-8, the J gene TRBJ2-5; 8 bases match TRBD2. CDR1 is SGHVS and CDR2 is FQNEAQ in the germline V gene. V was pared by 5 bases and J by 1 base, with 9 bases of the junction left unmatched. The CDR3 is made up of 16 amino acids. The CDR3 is CASSQTLAGPQETQYF. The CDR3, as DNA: TGTGCCAGCAGCCAAACCCTAGCGGGCCCCCAAGAGACCCAGTACTTC.

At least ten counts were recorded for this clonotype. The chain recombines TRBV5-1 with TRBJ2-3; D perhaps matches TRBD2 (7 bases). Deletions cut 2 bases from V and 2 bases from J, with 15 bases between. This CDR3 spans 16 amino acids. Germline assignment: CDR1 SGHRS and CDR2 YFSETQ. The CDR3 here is CASSFLGGGSTDTQYF. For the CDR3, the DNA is TGCGCCAGCAGCTTCCTAGGCGGGGGCTCCACAGATACGCAGTATTTT.